These 20 T cell receptor beta chains were all obtained from the same sample, sequenced in a study of CD8 T cells in Susac syndrome (dated by TCRdb to about 2019). The method behind the library was the immunoSEQ multiplex PCR assay. RNA was extracted using the RNeasy kit, and roughly 0.5 to 1 microgram was reverse transcribed with random hexamers. TCRdb reran the public reads through fastp at Q25 and MiXCR, keeping productive beta chains. Identical CDR3 protein sequences are pooled into one entry, listed with their most common genes and DNA. The sample has over 150,000 distinct CDR3 sequences on record, approximately 94% of them singletons. The leading ten clones occupy approximately 0.12% of the sample. Source material: CD4+ T cells from PBMCs. The receptors were gathered from a human donor with Susac syndrome.

The chain's CDR3 is CASSQEKKQGATDTQYF. The CDR3 DNA reads as TGCGCCAGCAGCCAAGAGAAAAAGCAGGGGGCGACAGATACGCAGTATTTT. The rearrangement uses TRBV4-3 and TRBJ2-3, with 8 bases fitting TRBD1. Germline lookup yields CDR1 LGHNA and CDR2 YSLEER. The CDR3 consists of 17 residues. Trimming at V came to 0 bases and at J to 3 bases, leaving 8 bases not matched to a gene.

The chain combines TRBV10-3 with TRBJ1-4; unclear D gene. Germline V gene sequence: CDR1 ENHRY, CDR2 SYGVKD. Trimming removed 6 bases from V and 11 bases from J, with 16 bases in between. The length of the CDR3 is 13 residues. The CDR3 DNA follows: TGTGCCATCAGGGCAGTCGGAGGTGACAAACTGTTTTTT. Translating gives CAIRAVGGDKLFF.

CDR3 DNA sequence: TGCGCCAGCAGCTTGGAAGGGCGTGGACACGAGCAGTACTTC. It codes for CASSLEGRGHEQYF. The rearrangement links TRBV5-1 to TRBJ2-7; D remains unclear. This CDR3 is 14 amino acids long. Germline CDR1 reads SGHRS; CDR2 reads YFSETQ. V was trimmed by 0 bases and J by 5 bases, leaving 12 bases between them.

The chain carries TRBV7-6 and TRBJ2-7; tentatively, D is TRBD2 (6 bases). The CDR3 is 19 amino acids. V was pared by 0 bases and J by 0 bases, with 21 bases between. Germline assignment: CDR1 SGHVS and CDR2 FNYEAQ. CDR3: CASSLAGGYGSVGSYEQYF. In DNA form, the CDR3 reads TGTGCCAGCAGCTTAGCCGGGGGATACGGGAGTGTCGGCTCCTACGAGCAGTACTTC.

The rearrangement uses TRBV5-4 and TRBJ1-2, with 7 bases that match TRBD1. In germline, CDR1 is SGHNT, CDR2 YYREEE (reference sequence). This CDR3 spans 13 amino acids. The trim removed 4 bases at V and 7 bases at J, leaving 7 bases unmatched. For the CDR3, the DNA is TGTGCCAGCAGCATTGGACAGGCTGTTGGCTACACCTTC. Translating gives CASSIGQAVGYTF.

The chain couples TRBV3-1 to TRBJ1-2, with 10 bases lining up with TRBD1. CDR1 and CDR2 (germline): LGHDT, YNNKEL (reference sequence). Unmatched junction bases numbered 11, after V lost 4 bases and J lost 6 bases. The length of the CDR3 is 16 residues. Here the CDR3 DNA reads TGTGCCAGCAGCCGCAGTCTCTCGGGACAGGGGAATGGCTACACCTTC. It translates to CASSRSLSGQGNGYTF.

The V and J genes are TRBV10-3 and TRBJ2-1; 12 nucleotides agree with TRBD2. This CDR3 region has 14 residues. V lost 11 bases, J lost 2 bases, and 4 bases stayed unmatched. Germline lookup yields CDR1 ENHRY and CDR2 SYGVKD. The chain's CDR3 is CAATSGGPYNEQFF. In DNA, the CDR3 is TGTGCCGCAACTAGCGGGGGGCCCTACAATGAGCAGTTCTTC.

The genes are TRBV7-8 and TRBJ2-7, with D unresolved. The CDR3 extends over 14 amino acids. The V end was cut by 2 bases, the J end by 2 bases, with 10 bases between. The germline CDR1 and CDR2 sequences are SGHVS and FQNEAQ. The CDR3 sequence: CASSLPGQPYEQYV. The CDR3 region has the DNA TGTGCCAGCAGCTTACCTGGGCAGCCCTACGAGCAGTACGTC.

The genes are TRBV5-1 and TRBJ2-5; 10 bases are a match to TRBD2. V shed 5 bases and J 5 bases; nucleotides not matched to a gene: 12. In germline, CDR1 is SGHRS, CDR2 YFSETQ. The CDR3 loop spans 16 amino acids. The CDR3 spells CASSPSGTSVLETQYF. The CDR3 coding sequence is TGCGCCAGCAGTCCCTCCGGGACTAGCGTCTTGGAGACCCAGTACTTC.

The chain recombines TRBV12-3 or TRBV12-4 with TRBJ2-7; 9 bases agree with TRBD2. Trimming cost V 6 bases and J 6 bases; bases outside gene matches: 12. The CDR3 runs to 15 residues. The CDR3 DNA is TGTGCCAGCAGCCGAGATCCGGGGACTAGCCGCGAGCAGTACTTC. It specifies CASSRDPGTSREQYF.

The chain joins TRBV2 to TRBJ2-3; a weak D match, TRBD1 (6 bases). Germline V gene data show CDR1 as SNHLY and CDR2 as FYNNEI. Trimming shortened V by 6 bases and J by 6 bases, and 16 bases separated the two germline ends. The CDR3 runs to 14 residues. CDR3 nucleotide sequence: TGTGCCAGCAGGACAGGTTTGGGTATGGATACGCAGTATTTT. It translates to CASRTGLGMDTQYF.

The rearrangement links TRBV29-1 to TRBJ1-5, with D possibly TRBD1 on 5 matching bases. V was shortened by 4 bases and J by 5 bases, with 9 bases between the two germline ends. Germline V gene lookup returns CDR1 SQVTM and CDR2 ANQGSEA. This CDR3 comprises 12 residues. The CDR3 spells CSVATGDQPQHF. The CDR3 bases are TGCAGCGTTGCGACGGGGGATCAGCCCCAGCATTTT.

This sequence joins TRBV28 and TRBJ1-5, with D perhaps TRBD1 (6 bases). This CDR3 has 15 amino acids. CDR1 is MDHEN, CDR2 SYDVKM, per germline. V dropped 7 bases and J dropped 0 bases, with 13 bases sitting between them. The CDR3 protein is CASKAGAVSNQPQHF. The CDR3 DNA reads TGTGCCAGCAAAGCGGGGGCGGTTAGCAATCAGCCCCAGCATTTT. Combining the CDR3 with reference TRBV28 and TRBJ1-5 gives the whole variable domain DVKVTQSSRYLVKRTGEKVFLECVQDMDHENMFWYRQDPGLGLRLIYFSYDVKMKEKGDIPEGYSVSREKKERFSLILESASTNQTSMYLCASKAGAVSNQPQHFGDGTRLSIL.

The rearrangement links TRBV15 to TRBJ2-7; D unclear. V was clipped by 0 bases and J by 3 bases, with 6 bases between them. This CDR3 comprises 13 residues. Germline CDR1 reads LNHNV; CDR2 reads YYDKDF (reference sequence). The CDR3 here is CATSRDKGYEQYF. Written as DNA, the CDR3 is TGTGCCACCAGCAGAGATAAGGGCTACGAGCAGTACTTC.

This clonotype was seen once. V is TRBV6-2 or TRBV6-3 and J is TRBJ2-5, with a tentative D call TRBD2 (7 bases). V gave up 2 bases and J gave up 4 bases, with 11 bases separating them. The CDR3 is 14 residues long. Germline lookup yields CDR1 MNHEY and CDR2 SVGEGT. CDR3 bases: TGTGCCAGCAGTTACACGGGGGGCCGAGAGACCCAGTACTTC. Translation: CASSYTGGRETQYF.

The chain uses TRBV12-3 or TRBV12-4 and TRBJ1-2; a possible D gene is TRBD1 (5 bases). The ends were cut back, 6 bases at V and 4 bases at J, with 12 bases in the middle. The CDR3 is made up of 13 amino acids. The CDR3, as DNA: TGTGCCAGCAGCCGAAGACAGACCTATGGCTACACCTTC. The encoded protein is CASSRRQTYGYTF.

This chain connects TRBV20-1 to TRBJ2-7, with D possibly matching TRBD1 (6 bases). CDR1 and CDR2 from the germline V gene are DFQATT and SNEGSKA (reference sequence). V was pared by 5 bases and J by 4 bases, with 18 bases between. The CDR3 is 14 amino acids. The CDR3 reads CSAGEGQIEYEQYF. The CDR3 DNA is TGCAGTGCTGGGGAAGGACAGATAGAGTACGAGCAGTACTTC.

The chain links TRBV29-1 to TRBJ2-3; D gene unclear. Trimming cost V 4 bases and J 1 base, with 6 bases left between them. Germline V gives CDR1 SQVTM, CDR2 ANQGSEA. The length of the CDR3 is 12 residues. CDR3: CSVGVRTDTQYF. The CDR3 bases are TGCAGCGTTGGGGTACGCACAGATACGCAGTATTTT.

This clonotype was found once. The CDR3: CSFGRSQETQYF. CDR3 bases: TGCAGCTTTGGGCGGTCCCAAGAGACCCAGTACTTC. The rearrangement uses TRBV29-1 and TRBJ2-5; D unresolved. This CDR3 is built from 12 residues. V was trimmed by 8 bases and J by 1 base, leaving 11 bases between them. Germline values: CDR1 SQVTM, CDR2 ANQGSEA.

The chain carries TRBV18 and TRBJ1-3; perhaps TRBD1 as D (5 bases). The V end was cut by 2 bases, the J end by 4 bases, with 9 bases between. Germline assignment: CDR1 KGHSH and CDR2 LQKENI. The CDR3 covers 14 residues. DNA for the CDR3: TGTGCCAGCTCACCAACCAGGGAAGGAAACACCATATATTTT. Amino acids: CASSPTREGNTIYF.